This TCR beta chain originates from a study of post-analysis software for immune sequencing data. Study in general: Progressive-relapsing, secondary progressive and relapsing-remitting multiple sclerosis were among the disease courses included. Study-wide results and limits: Multiple sclerosis patients showed significantly lower normalized Chao1 diversity than controls did. F measure grouped same-batch samples tightly together. Roughly five TRBV segments, including TRBV5-6, TRBV5-1 and TRBV20-1, were more frequent in patients than controls.

TCR beta cDNA libraries had unique molecular identifiers. It was from about 0.94 to 9.7 million T cells that 500,000 or so cDNA molecules came. MiXCR, applied by TCRdb to the PCR reads, yields one record per CDR3 protein. The sample shows about 380,000 distinct CDR3 sequences, 30% to 45% of them seen only once. The CDR3 covers 13 residues. The germline CDR1 and CDR2 sequences are LNHNV and YYDKDF (reference sequence). The V end was cut by 6 bases, the J end by 4 bases, with 7 bases between. This clonotype turned up a few times. The antigen is not known. This sequence originates from a girl under 18 with multiple sclerosis. Input material: blood. The chain uses TRBV15 and TRBJ2-6, with D unresolved. The CDR3 reads CATRYSGANVLTF. The CDR3 DNA reads TGTGCCACCAGGTACTCGGGGGCCAACGTCCTGACTTTC. The complete variable domain, with remaining parts taken from reference TRBV15 and TRBJ2-6, reads DAMVIQNPRYQVTQFGKPVTLSCSQTLNHNVMYWYQQKSSQAPKLLFHYYDKDFNNEADTPDNFQSRRPNTSFCFLDIRSPGLGDTAMYLCATRYSGANVLTFGAGSRLTVL.